A selection of T cell receptor beta chains follows, all from one sample in a study of tumor and adjacent non-tumor tissue in lung cancer. TCRdb redid the calling of the multiplex PCR reads with MiXCR, one entry per CDR3 protein. This sample has 70,000 to 95,000 distinct CDR3 sequences, with around 80% found just once. The material sequenced was distant non-tumor lung tissue. These receptors originate from a man aged 70 or older with non-small cell lung cancer. Each CDR3 is given with its conserved first and last residue. The order of the fields is J gene, clone size, V gene, CDR3 protein. A row's size may be missing; if present it is once, few, many or a size class.

TRBJ1-5,.,TRBV4-1,CTSSHESTYSNQPQQF
TRBJ2-7,.,TRBV4-1,CARNRTLAGEEDEQYF
TRBJ1-4,many,TRBV10-3,CAISDGEKLFF
TRBJ1-2,.,TRBV7-2,CASSLGSGDGNGYTF
TRBJ2-3,.,TRBV6-5,CASSYCGGFTDTQYF
TRBJ2-7,.,TRBV11-2,CASSSDHGAAYEQYF
TRBJ2-1,.,TRBV10-1,CASGGGSDEQFF
TRBJ2-1,few,TRBV28,CASSFRAGGYNEQFF
TRBJ1-3,.,TRBV6-5,CDSSYSFESSGNTLYF
TRBJ1-1,many,TRBV28,CASSLSSLGRGAEAFF
TRBJ2-7,once,TRBV6-2/TRBV6-3,CASSRRQASSYELYF
TRBJ2-7,.,TRBV28,CAISLGAGLREKYF
TRBJ2-1,.,TRBV10-1,CASTEPRQGVKKQFF
TRBJ2-1,.,TRBV24-1,CATSLEGREPFF
TRBJ2-3,.,TRBV11-2,CARSSQGLSDTHYF
TRBJ2-1,.,TRBV10-3,CAISQKGSSYHEQFF
TRBJ2-1,.,TRBV11-2,CAGSSVGTGNINEQFF
TRBJ1-4,few,TRBV11-2,CVSSLETGRNEKLFF
TRBJ2-5,few,TRBV29-1,CRVADRLKEIQYF
TRBJ2-7,.,TRBV5-6,CVSSSVVRDRTYEHYF
TRBJ1-2,.,TRBV6-5,CGSSYSHRPANYGYTF
TRBJ1-2,few,TRBV29-1,CSVLRTGAYGYTF
TRBJ2-1,.,TRBV29-1,CSVEGFGVYNEQFF
TRBJ2-1,.,TRBV7-9,CASRQGTSGGPHSYNEQFF